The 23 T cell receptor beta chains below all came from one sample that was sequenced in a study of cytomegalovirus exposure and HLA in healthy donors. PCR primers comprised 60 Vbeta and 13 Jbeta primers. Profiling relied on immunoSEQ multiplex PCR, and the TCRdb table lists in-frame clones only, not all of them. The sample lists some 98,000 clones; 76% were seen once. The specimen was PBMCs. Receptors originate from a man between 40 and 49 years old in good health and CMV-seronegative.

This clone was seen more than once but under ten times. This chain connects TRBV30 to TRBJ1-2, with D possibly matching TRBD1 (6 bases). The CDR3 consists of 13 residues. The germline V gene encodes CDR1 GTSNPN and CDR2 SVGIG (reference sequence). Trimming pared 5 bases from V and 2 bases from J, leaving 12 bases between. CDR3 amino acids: CAWGKGGNYGYTF. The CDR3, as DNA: TGTGCCTGGGGAAAAGGGGGAAACTATGGCTACACCTTC.

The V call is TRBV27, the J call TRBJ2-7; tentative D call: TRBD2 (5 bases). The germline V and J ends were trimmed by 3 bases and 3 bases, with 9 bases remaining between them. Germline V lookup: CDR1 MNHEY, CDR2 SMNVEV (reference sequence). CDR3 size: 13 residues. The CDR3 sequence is CASSLRRVYEQYF. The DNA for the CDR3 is TGTGCCAGCAGTTTGAGGCGGGTCTACGAGCAGTACTTC.

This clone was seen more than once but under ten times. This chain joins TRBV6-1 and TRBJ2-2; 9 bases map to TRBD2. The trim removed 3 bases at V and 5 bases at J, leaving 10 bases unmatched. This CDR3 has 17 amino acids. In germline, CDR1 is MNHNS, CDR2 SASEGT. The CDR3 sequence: CASSDSRLAVTTGELFF. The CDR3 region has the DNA TGTGCCAGCAGTGATTCCCGACTAGCGGTAACTACCGGGGAGCTGTTTTTT.

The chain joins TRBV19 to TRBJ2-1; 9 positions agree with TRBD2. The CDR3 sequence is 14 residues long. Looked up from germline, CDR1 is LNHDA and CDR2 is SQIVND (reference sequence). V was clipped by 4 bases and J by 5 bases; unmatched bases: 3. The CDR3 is CASSRIAGDNEQFF. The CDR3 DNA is TGTGCCAGTAGTAGGATAGCGGGAGACAATGAGCAGTTCTTC. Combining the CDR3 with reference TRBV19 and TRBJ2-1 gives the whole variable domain DGGITQSPKYLFRKEGQNVTLSCEQNLNHDAMYWYRQDPGQGLRLIYYSQIVNDFQKGDIAEGYSVSREKKESFPLTVTSAQKNPTAFYLCASSRIAGDNEQFFGPGTRLTVL.

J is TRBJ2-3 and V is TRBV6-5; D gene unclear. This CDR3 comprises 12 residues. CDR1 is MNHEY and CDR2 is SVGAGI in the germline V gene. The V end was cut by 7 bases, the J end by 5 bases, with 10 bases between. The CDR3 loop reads CASNDPGDTQYF. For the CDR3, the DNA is TGTGCCAGCAACGACCCGGGAGATACGCAGTATTTT.

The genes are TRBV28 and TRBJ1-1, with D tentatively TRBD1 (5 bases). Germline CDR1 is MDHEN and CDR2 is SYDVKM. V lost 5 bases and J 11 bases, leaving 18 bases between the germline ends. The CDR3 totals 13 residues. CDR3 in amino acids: CASSRRSGGLAFF. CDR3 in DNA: TGTGCCAGCAGTAGAAGGAGCGGGGGTCTGGCTTTCTTT.

CDR3 in DNA: TGTGCCAGCAGCCCGGAGAGGACAGGGGGCTCCTACGAGCAGTACTTC. As protein: CASSPERTGGSYEQYF. The J gene is TRBJ2-7, the V gene TRBV7-6; TRBD1 matches at 10 bases. From germline, CDR1 is SGHVS and CDR2 FNYEAQ. The V and J ends lost 5 bases and 0 bases, in that order; junction bases with no gene match: 7. There are 16 residues in the CDR3.

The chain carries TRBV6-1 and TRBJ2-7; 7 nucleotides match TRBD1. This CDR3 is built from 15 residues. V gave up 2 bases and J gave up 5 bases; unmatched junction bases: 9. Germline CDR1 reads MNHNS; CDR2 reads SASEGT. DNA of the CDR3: TGTGCCAGCAGTGAATTCGGCCATCAGGGGGACGAGCAGTACTTC. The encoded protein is CASSEFGHQGDEQYF.

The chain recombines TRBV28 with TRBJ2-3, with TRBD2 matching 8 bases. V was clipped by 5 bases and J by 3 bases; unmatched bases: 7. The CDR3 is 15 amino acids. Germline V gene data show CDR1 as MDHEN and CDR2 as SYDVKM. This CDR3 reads CASSHGSGRTDTQYF. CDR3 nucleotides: TGTGCCAGCAGTCACGGCAGCGGGAGAACAGATACGCAGTATTTT.

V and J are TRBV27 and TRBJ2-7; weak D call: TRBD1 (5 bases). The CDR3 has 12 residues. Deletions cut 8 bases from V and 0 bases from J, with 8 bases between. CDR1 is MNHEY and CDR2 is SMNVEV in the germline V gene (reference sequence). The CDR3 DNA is TGTGCCAGCTCAGGACACTCCTACGAGCAGTACTTC. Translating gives CASSGHSYEQYF.

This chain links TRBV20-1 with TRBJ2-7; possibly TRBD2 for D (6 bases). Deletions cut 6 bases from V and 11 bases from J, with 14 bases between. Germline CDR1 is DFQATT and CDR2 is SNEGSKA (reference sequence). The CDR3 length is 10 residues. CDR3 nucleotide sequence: TGCAGTGCGAAAGTTACGGGGGAGTACTTC. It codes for CSAKVTGEYF.

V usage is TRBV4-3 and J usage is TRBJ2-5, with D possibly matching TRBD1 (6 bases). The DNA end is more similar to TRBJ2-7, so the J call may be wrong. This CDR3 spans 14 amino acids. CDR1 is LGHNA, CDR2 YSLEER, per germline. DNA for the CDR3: TGCGCCAGCAGCCAAGCGACAGGTTTCTACGAGCAGTACTTC. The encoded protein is CASSQATGFYEQYF.

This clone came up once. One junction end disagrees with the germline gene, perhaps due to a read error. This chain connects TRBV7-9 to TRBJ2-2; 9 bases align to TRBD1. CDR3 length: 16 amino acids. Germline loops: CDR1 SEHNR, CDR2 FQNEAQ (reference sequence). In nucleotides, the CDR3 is TGTTCCAGCAGCTCGAAGGGACAGGGGAACACCGGGGAGCTGTTTTTT. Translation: CSSSSKGQGNTGELFF.

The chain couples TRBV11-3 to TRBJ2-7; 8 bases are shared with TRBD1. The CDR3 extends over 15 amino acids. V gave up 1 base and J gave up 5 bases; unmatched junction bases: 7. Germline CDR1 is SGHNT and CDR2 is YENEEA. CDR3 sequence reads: CASSLGGTGGHEQYF. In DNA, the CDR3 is TGTGCCAGCAGCTTAGGGGGGACAGGAGGCCACGAGCAGTACTTC.

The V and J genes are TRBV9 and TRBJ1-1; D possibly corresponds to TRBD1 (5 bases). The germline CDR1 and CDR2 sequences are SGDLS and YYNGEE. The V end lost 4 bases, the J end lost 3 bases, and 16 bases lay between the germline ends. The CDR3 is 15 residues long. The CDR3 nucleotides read TGTGCCAGCAGCCCAGTAGGGGTTCCGGACACTGAAGCTTTCTTT. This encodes CASSPVGVPDTEAFF. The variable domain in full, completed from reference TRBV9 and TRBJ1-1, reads DSGVTQTPKHLITATGQRVTLRCSPRSGDLSVYWYQQSLDQGLQFLIQYYNGEERAKGNILERFSAQQFPDLHSELNLSSLELGDSALYFCASSPVGVPDTEAFFGQGTRLTVV.

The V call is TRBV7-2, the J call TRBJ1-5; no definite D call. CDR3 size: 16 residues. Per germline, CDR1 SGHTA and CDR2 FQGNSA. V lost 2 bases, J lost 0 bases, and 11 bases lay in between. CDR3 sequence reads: CASSLRSGDSNQPQHF. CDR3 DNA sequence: TGTGCCAGCAGCTTAAGGTCCGGGGATAGCAATCAGCCCCAGCATTTT.

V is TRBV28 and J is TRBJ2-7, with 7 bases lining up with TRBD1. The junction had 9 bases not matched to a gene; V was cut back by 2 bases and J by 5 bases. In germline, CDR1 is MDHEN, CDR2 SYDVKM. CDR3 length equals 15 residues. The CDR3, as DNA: TGTGCCAGCAGTTTAATCCGGCAGGGGGTCAACGAGCAGTACTTC. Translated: CASSLIRQGVNEQYF.

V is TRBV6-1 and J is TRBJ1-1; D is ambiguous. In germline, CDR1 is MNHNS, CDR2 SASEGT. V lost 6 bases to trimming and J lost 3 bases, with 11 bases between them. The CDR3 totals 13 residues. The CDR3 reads CASRRRADTEAFF. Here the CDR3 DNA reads TGTGCCAGCAGGAGGAGGGCGGACACTGAAGCTTTCTTT.

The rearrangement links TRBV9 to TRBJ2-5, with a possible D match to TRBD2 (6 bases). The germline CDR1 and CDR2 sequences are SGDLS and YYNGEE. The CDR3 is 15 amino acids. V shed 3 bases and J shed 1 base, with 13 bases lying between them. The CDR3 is CASSANSGLQETQYF. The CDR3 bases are TGTGCCAGCAGCGCGAACTCGGGACTCCAAGAGACCCAGTACTTC.

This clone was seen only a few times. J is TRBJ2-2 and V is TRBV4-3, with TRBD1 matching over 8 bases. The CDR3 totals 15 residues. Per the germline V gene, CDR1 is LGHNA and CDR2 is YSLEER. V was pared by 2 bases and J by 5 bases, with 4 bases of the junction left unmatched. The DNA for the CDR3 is TGCGCCAGCAGCCAATTCTACAGGGGGACCGGGGAGCTGTTTTTT. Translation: CASSQFYRGTGELFF.

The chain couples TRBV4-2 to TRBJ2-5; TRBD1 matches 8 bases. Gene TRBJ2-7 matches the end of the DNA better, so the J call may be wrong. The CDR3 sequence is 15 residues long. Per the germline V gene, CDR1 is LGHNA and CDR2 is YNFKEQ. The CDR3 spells CASSPNYRGDYEQYF. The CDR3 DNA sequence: TGTGCCAGCAGCCCGAATTACAGGGGGGACTACGAGCAGTACTTC.

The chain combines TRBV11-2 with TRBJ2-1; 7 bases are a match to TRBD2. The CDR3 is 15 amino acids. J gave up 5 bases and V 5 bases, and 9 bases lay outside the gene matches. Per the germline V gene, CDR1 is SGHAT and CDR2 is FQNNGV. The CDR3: CASSRKRGRNNEQFF. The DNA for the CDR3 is TGTGCCAGCAGCCGGAAGCGGGGCCGTAACAATGAGCAGTTCTTC.

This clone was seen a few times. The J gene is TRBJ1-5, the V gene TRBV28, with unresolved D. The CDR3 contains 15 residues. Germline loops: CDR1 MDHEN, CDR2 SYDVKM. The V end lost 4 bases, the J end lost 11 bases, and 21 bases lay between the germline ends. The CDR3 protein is CASSSLGVLLGTQHF. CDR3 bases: TGTGCCAGCAGTTCCCTCGGGGTCCTCCTCGGGACCCAGCATTTT.